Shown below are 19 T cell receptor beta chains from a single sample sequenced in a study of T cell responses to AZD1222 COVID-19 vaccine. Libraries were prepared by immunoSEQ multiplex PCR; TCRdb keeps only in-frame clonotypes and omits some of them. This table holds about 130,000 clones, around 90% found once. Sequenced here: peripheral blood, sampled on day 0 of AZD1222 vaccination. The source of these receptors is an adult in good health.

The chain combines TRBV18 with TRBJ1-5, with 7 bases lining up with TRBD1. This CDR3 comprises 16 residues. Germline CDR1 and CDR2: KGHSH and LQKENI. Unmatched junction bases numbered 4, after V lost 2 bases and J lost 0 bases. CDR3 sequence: CASSPYRGGSNQPQHF. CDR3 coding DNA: TGTGCCAGCTCACCATACAGGGGCGGTAGCAATCAGCCCCAGCATTTT.

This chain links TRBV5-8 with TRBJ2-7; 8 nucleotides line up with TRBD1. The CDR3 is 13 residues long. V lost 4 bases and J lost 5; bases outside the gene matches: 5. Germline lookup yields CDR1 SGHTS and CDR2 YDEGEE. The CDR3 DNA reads TGTGCCAGCAGCGCCAGGGGGCCCCACGAGCAGTACTTC. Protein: CASSARGPHEQYF.

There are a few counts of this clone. CDR3 nucleotides: TGTGCCAGCAGCAACAATCAAACAGGGGGAGACTCTGGAAACACCATATATTTT. This sequence encodes CASSNNQTGGDSGNTIYF. The chain has TRBV21-1 and TRBJ1-3; the table assigns TRBD1, which was not confirmed against the DNA. TRBV21-1 is assigned pseudogene status. This CDR3 has 18 residues.

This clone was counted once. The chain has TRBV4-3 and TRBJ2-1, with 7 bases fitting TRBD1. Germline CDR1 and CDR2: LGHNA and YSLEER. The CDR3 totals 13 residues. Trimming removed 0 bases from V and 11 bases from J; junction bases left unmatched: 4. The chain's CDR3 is CASSQDEGAKQFF. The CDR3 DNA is TGCGCCAGCAGCCAAGATGAGGGGGCAAAGCAGTTCTTC.

CDR3 in amino acids: CASSFTRGQPQHF. The DNA for the CDR3 is TGTGCCAGCAGCTTTACCAGGGGTCAGCCCCAGCATTTT. The chain recombines TRBV11-2 with TRBJ1-5; D perhaps matches TRBD1 (6 bases). Trimming pared 3 bases from V and 6 bases from J, leaving 9 bases between. The germline V gene encodes CDR1 SGHAT and CDR2 FQNNGV. CDR3 size: 13 residues. Variable domain in full (rest from reference TRBV11-2 and TRBJ1-5): EAGVAQSPRYKIIEKRQSVAFWCNPISGHATLYWYQQILGQGPKLLIQFQNNGVVDDSQLPKDRFSAERLKGVDSTLKIQPAKLEDSAVYLCASSFTRGQPQHFGDGTRLSIL.

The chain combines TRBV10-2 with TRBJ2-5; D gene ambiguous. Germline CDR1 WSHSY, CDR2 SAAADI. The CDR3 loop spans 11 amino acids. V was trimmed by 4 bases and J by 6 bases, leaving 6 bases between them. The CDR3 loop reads CASSVGKTQYF. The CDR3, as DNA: TGCGCCAGCAGTGTGGGAAAGACCCAGTACTTC.

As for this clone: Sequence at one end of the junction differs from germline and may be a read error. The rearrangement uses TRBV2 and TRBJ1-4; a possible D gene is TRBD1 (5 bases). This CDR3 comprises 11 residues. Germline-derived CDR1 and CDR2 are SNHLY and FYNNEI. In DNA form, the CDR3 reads TGTGCCAGCAGATCAGGGATTCGGCAAAAGTTT. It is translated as CASRSGIRQKF.

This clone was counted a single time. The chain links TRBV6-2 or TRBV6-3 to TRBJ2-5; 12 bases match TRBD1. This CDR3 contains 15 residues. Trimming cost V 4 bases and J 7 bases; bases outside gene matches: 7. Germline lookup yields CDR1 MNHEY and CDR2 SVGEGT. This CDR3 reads CASSFLGQGAVTQYF. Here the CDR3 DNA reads TGTGCCAGCAGTTTCTTGGGACAGGGGGCTGTGACCCAGTACTTC.

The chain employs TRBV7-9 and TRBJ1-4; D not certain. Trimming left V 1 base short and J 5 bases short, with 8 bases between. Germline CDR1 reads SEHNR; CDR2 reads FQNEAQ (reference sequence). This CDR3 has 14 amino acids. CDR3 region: CASSLVGVNEKLFF. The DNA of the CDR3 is TGTGCCAGCAGCTTAGTGGGCGTGAATGAAAAACTGTTTTTT.

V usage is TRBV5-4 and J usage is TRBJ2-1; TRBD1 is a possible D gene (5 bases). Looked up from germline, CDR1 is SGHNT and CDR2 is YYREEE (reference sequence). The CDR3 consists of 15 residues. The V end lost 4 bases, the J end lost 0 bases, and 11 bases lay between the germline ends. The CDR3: CASSQDSRSYNEQFF. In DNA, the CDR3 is TGTGCCAGCAGCCAAGACAGTCGCTCCTACAATGAGCAGTTCTTC.

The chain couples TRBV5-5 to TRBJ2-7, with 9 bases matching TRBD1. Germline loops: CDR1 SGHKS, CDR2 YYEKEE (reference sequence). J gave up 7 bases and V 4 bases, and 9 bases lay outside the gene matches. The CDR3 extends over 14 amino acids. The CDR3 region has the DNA TGTGCCAGCAGCCACCCGGACAGGGGAGGGGAGCAGTACTTC. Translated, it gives CASSHPDRGGEQYF.

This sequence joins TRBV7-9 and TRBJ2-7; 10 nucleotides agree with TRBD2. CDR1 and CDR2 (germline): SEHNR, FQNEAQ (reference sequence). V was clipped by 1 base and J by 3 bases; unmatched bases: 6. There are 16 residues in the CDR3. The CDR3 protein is CASSLEWTSGYYEQYF. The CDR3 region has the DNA TGTGCCAGCAGCTTAGAGTGGACTAGCGGCTACTACGAGCAGTACTTC.

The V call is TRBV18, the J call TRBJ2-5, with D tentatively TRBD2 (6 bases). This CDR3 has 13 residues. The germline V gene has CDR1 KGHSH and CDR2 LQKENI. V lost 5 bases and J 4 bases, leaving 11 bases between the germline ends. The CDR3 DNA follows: TGTGCCAGCTCAAGAGGAGGGACAGAGACCCAGTACTTC. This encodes CASSRGGTETQYF.

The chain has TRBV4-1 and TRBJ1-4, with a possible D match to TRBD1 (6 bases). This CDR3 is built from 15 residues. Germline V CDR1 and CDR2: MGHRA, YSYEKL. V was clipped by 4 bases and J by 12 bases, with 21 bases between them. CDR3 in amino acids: CASSPRRGGPEELFF. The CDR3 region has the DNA TGCGCCAGCAGCCCCCGAAGGGGGGGACCTGAGGAACTGTTTTTT.

In nucleotides, the CDR3 is TGTGCCAGCAGCTCGAGACAGGGAGGGAACTATGGCTACACCTTC. Translating it yields CASSSRQGGNYGYTF. The rearrangement joins TRBV7-9 to TRBJ1-2; 7 bases are a match to TRBD1. CDR1 is SEHNR and CDR2 is FQNEAQ in the germline V gene (reference sequence). The CDR3 is made up of 15 amino acids. The V gene end was trimmed by 4 bases and the J gene end by 2 bases; junction bases not matched to a gene: 7.

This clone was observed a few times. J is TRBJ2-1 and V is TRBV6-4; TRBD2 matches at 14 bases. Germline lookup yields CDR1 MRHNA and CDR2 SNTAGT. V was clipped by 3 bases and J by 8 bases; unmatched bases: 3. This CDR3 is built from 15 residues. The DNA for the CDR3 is TGTGCCAGCAGTGAAGGGACTAGCGGGAGACATGAGCAGTTCTTC. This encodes CASSEGTSGRHEQFF.

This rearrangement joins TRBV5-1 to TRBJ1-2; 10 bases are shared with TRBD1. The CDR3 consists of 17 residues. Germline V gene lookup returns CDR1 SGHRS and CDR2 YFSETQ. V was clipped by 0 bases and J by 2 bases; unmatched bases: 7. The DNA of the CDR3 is TGCGCCAGCAGCTTGGAGACGGGACAGGGGTTAAACTATGGCTACACCTTC. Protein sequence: CASSLETGQGLNYGYTF.

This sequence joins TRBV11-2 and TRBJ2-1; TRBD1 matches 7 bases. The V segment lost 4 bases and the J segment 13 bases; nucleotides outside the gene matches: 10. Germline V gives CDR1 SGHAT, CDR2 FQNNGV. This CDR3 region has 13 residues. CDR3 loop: CASSYLRDSVQFF. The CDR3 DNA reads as TGTGCCAGCAGCTACCTCCGGGACAGTGTACAGTTCTTC.

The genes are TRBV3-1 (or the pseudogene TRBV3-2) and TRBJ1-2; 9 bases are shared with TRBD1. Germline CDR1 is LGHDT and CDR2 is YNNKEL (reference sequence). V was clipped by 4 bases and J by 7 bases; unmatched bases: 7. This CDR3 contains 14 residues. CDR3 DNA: TGTGCCAGCAGCCGGAAGACAGGGGGTAGTGGCTACACCTTC. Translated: CASSRKTGGSGYTF.